The next 9 T cell receptor beta chains were all read from a single sample in a study of blood T cells in healthy people across ages. A second PCR of roughly 7 to 11 cycles used a sample-barcoded 5' primer and a J-beta primer mix. MiXCR, applied by TCRdb to the 5' RACE reads, yields one record per CDR3 protein. The table lists nearly 1 million distinct CDR3 sequences, around 54% of them singletons. Sequenced material: blood. The origin of the receptors is a woman aged 60-75 years in good health.

The V gene is TRBV20-1, the J gene TRBJ2-1, with D perhaps matching TRBD2 (6 bases). From germline, CDR1 is DFQATT and CDR2 SNEGSKA (reference sequence). The CDR3 spans 13 residues. With 3 bases removed from V and 13 bases from J, the gap between germline ends came to 19 bases. CDR3 sequence reads: CSASGGFLETQFF. DNA of the CDR3: TGCAGTGCTAGCGGAGGGTTTCTAGAGACCCAGTTCTTC.

The chain recombines TRBV15 with TRBJ1-5; 8 positions match TRBD1. Germline V lookup: CDR1 LNHNV, CDR2 YYDKDF (reference sequence). V shed 4 bases and J 4 bases; nucleotides not matched to a gene: 6. CDR3 length: 15 residues. CDR3 DNA sequence: TGTGCCACCAGCACCGGTGACAGGGGAAATCAGCCCCAGCATTTT. Translating gives CATSTGDRGNQPQHF.

Notes on this clonotype: A read error may account for a junction end that differs from germline. The chain carries TRBV28 and TRBJ2-1; the D is unclear. Germline CDR1 is MDHEN and CDR2 is SYDVKM. The CDR3 has 12 residues. The CDR3 DNA follows: TGTGCCGTAGAGAGCTCCCACAATGAGCAGTTCTTC. This translates into CAVESSHNEQFF.

The V gene is TRBV28, the J gene TRBJ2-7, with 9 bases aligning to TRBD1. V trimming: 7 bases; J trimming: 4 bases; junction bases outside the gene matches: 8. The CDR3 runs 14 residues. Looked up from germline, CDR1 is MDHEN and CDR2 is SYDVKM. The CDR3, as DNA: TGTGCCAGCAACACCGGGACAGGGCTTTACGAGCAGTACTTC. Translated: CASNTGTGLYEQYF.

The rearrangement links TRBV11-2 to TRBJ2-7, with a tentative D call TRBD1 (6 bases). Germline-derived CDR1 and CDR2 are SGHAT and FQNNGV. V was trimmed by 3 bases and J by 4 bases, leaving 19 bases between them. The CDR3 contains 16 residues. CDR3 loop: CASSFVGQGLEYEQYF. The CDR3 DNA is TGTGCCAGCAGCTTCGTGGGGCAGGGGCTGGAATACGAGCAGTACTTC.

This clonotype appeared a few times. The chain couples TRBV20-1 to TRBJ2-3, with 9 bases fitting TRBD2. Germline loops: CDR1 DFQATT, CDR2 SNEGSKA (reference sequence). The V and J ends lost 1 base and 6 bases, in that order; junction bases with no gene match: 14. The CDR3 covers 17 residues. The CDR3 reads CSARGLGLALGVDTQYF. The CDR3, as DNA: TGCAGTGCTAGAGGGCTAGGACTAGCGCTGGGAGTTGATACGCAGTATTTT.

The chain employs TRBV4-2 and TRBJ2-7; 11 bases are shared with TRBD1. Germline V gives CDR1 LGHNA, CDR2 YNFKEQ. The CDR3 sequence is 18 residues long. Unmatched junction bases numbered 11, after V lost 0 bases and J lost 4 bases. CDR3 DNA sequence: TGTGCCAGCAGCCAAGATATCGGGACAGGGGGTGAGCCGTACGAGCAGTACTTC. This gives the protein CASSQDIGTGGEPYEQYF.

The J gene is TRBJ2-6, the V gene TRBV6-1; no firm D call. The CDR3 sequence is 18 residues long. Between the trimmed V and J ends, which lost 5 bases and 0 bases, there was a span of 17 bases. CDR1 and CDR2 from the germline V gene are MNHNS and SASEGT. CDR3 amino acids: CASSTASGRSSGANVLTF. The CDR3 nucleotides read TGTGCCAGCAGTACCGCCTCAGGACGGAGCTCTGGGGCCAACGTCCTGACTTTC.

In its sample, this clonotype was seen a few times. V usage is TRBV4-3 and J usage is TRBJ1-4; TRBD1 aligns across 9 bases. Germline CDR1 and CDR2: LGHNA and YSLEER. V was pared by 1 base and J by 7 bases, with 7 bases of the junction left unmatched. The CDR3 covers 16 residues. The CDR3 loop reads CASSQGRGTGREKLFF. As DNA, the CDR3 is TGCGCCAGCAGCCAAGGACGTGGGACAGGGCGTGAAAAACTGTTTTTT.